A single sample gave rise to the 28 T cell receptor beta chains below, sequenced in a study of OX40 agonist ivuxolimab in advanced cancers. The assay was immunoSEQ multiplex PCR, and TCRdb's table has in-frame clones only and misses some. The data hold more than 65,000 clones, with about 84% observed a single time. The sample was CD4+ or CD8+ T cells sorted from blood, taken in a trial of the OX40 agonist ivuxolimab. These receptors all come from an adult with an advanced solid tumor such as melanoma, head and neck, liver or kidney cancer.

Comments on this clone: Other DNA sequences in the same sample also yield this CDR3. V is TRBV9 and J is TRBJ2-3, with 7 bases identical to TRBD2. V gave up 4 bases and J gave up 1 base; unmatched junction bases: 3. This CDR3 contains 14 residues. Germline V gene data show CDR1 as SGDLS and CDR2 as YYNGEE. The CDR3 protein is CASSPRGGTDTQYF. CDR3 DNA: TGTGCCAGCAGCCCTCGGGGGGGCACAGATACGCAGTATTTT.

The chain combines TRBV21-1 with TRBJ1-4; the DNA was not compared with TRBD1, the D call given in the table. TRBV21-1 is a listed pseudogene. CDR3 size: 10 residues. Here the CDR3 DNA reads TGTGCCAGCTCGGGACACTGGCTGTTTTTT. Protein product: CASSGHWLFF.

Written as DNA, the CDR3 is TGCGCCAGCAGCTGGGGCCAGCGGGGGGGCCACGAGAGGCAGTATTTT. As protein: CASSWGQRGGHERQYF. The chain combines TRBV5-1 with TRBJ2-3, with 10 bases fitting TRBD2. This CDR3 is 16 amino acids long. CDR1 SGHRS and CDR2 YFSETQ come from the germline V gene. V shed 3 bases and J 11 bases; nucleotides not matched to a gene: 15.

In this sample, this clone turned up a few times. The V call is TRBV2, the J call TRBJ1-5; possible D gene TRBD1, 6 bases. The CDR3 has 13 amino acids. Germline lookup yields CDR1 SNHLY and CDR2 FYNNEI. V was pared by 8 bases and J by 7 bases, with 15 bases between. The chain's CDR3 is CASSLWGHQPQHF. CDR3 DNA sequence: TGTGCCAGCTCGCTTTGGGGGCACCAGCCCCAGCATTTT.

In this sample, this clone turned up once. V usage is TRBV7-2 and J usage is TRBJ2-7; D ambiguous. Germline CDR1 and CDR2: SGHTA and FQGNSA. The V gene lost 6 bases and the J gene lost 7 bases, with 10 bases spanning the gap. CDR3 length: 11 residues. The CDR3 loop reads CASSISREQYF. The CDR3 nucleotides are TGTGCCAGCAGTATCAGTAGGGAGCAGTACTTC.

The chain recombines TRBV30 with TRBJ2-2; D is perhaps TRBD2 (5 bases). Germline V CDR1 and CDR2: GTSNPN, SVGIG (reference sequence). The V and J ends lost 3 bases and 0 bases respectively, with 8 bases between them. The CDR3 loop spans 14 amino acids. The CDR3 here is CAWRRTANTGELFF. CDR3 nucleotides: TGTGCCTGGAGGCGGACTGCGAACACCGGGGAGCTGTTTTTT.

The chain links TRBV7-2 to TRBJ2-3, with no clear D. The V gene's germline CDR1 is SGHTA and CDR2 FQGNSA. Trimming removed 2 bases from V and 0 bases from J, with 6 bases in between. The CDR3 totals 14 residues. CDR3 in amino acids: CASSLSLSTDTQYF. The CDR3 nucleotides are TGTGCCAGCAGCTTATCCCTGAGCACAGATACGCAGTATTTT.

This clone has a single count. CDR3 in amino acids: CASSSTGLAGTTDTQYF. CDR3 in DNA: TGTGCCAGCAGTTCCACCGGACTAGCGGGTACGACAGATACGCAGTATTTT. This chain connects TRBV25-1 to TRBJ2-3, with 11 bases lining up with TRBD2. Germline assignment: CDR1 MGHDK and CDR2 SYGVNS. V trimming: 5 bases; J trimming: 3 bases; junction bases outside the gene matches: 10. This CDR3 has 17 residues.

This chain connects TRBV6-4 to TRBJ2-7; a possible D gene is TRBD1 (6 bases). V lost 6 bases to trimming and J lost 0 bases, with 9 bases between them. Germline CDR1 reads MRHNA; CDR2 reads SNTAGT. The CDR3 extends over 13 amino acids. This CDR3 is CASRDRFSYEQYF. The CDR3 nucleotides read TGTGCCAGCAGAGACAGGTTCTCCTACGAGCAGTACTTC.

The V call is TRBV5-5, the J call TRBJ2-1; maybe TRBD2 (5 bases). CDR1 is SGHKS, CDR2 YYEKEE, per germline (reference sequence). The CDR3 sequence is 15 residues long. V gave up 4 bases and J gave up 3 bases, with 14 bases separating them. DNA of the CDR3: TGTGCCAGCAGCCCGGGCCTAGCTGTCTACAATGAGCAGTTCTTC. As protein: CASSPGLAVYNEQFF.

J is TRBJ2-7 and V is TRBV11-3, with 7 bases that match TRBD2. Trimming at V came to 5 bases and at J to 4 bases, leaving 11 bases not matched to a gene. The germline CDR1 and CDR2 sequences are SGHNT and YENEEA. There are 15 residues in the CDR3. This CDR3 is CASSPRLASRYEQYF. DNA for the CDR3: TGTGCCAGCAGCCCTAGACTAGCCTCGAGGTACGAGCAGTACTTC.

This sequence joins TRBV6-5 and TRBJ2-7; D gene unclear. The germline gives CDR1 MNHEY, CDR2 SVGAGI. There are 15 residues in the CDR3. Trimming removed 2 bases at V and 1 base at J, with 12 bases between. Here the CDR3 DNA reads TGTGCCAGCAGTTACGTGGCGGCGGAATCCTACGAGCAGTACTTC. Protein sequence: CASSYVAAESYEQYF.

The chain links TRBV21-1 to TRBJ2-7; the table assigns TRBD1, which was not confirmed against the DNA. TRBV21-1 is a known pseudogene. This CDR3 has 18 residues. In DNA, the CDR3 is TGTGCCAGCAGCCCGTACGTCCCACGGGACAGGGTGCCCTACGAGCAGTACTTC. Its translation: CASSPYVPRDRVPYEQYF.

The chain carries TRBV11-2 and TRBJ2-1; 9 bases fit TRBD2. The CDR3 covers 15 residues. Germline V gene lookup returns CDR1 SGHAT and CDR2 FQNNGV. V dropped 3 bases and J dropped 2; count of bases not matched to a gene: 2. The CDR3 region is CASSFSGGAYNEQFF. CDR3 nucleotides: TGTGCCAGCAGCTTTAGCGGGGGTGCCTACAATGAGCAGTTCTTC.

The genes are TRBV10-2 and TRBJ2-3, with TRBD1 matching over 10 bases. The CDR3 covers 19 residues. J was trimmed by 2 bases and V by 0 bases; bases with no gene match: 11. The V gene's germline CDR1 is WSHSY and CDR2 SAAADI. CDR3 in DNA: TGCGCCAGCAGTGAGTCGGGACAGGGGTACAGGGGGCCCACAGATACGCAGTATTTT. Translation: CASSESGQGYRGPTDTQYF.

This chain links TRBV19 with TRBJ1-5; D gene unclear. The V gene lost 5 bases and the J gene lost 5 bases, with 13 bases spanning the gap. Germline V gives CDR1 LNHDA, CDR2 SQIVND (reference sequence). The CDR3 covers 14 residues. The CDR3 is CASSPSWGYQPQHF. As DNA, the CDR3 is TGTGCCAGTAGTCCTAGTTGGGGATATCAGCCCCAGCATTTT.

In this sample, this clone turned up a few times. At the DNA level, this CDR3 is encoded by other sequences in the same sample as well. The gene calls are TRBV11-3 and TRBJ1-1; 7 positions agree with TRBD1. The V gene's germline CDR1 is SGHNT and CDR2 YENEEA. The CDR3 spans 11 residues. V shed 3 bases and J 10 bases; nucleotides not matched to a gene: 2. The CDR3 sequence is CASSFGQVAFF. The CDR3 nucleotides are TGTGCCAGCAGCTTCGGACAGGTAGCTTTCTTT.

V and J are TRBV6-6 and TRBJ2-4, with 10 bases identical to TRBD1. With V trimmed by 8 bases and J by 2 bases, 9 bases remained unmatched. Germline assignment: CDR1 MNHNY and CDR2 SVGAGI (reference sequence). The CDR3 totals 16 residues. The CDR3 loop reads CASRLGQGKSKNIQYF. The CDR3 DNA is TGTGCCAGCCGACTGGGACAGGGGAAGTCCAAAAACATTCAGTACTTC.

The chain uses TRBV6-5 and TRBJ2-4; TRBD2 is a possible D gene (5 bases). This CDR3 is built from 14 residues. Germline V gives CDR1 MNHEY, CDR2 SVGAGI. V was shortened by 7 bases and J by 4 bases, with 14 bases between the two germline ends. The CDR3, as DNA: TGTGCCAGCACAGAGGGTGGCTATAAAAACATTCAGTACTTC. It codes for CASTEGGYKNIQYF.

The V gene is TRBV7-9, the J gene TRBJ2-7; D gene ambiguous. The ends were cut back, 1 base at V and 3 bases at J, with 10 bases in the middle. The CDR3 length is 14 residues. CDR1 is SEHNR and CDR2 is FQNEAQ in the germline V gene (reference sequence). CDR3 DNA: TGTGCCAGCAGCTTAGTGGGCAGGAACTACGAGCAGTACTTC. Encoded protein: CASSLVGRNYEQYF.

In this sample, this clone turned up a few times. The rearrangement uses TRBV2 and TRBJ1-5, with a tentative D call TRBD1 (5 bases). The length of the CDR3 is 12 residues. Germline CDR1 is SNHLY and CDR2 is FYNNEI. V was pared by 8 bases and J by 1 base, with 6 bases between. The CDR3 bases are TGTGCCAGCGGGGACAGCAATCAGCCCCAGCATTTT. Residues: CASGDSNQPQHF. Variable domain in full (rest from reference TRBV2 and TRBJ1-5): EPEVTQTPSHQVTQMGQEVILRCVPISNHLYFYWYRQILGQKVEFLVSFYNNEISEKSEIFDDQFSVERPDGSNFTLKIRSTKLEDSAMYFCASGDSNQPQHFGDGTRLSIL.

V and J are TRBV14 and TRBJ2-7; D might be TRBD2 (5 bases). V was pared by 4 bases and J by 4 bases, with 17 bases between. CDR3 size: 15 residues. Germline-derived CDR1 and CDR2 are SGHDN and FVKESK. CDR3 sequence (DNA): TGTGCCAGCAGCCCTCGCAGCGGTCCGGGGTACGAGCAGTACTTC. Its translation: CASSPRSGPGYEQYF. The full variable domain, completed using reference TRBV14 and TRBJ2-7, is EAGVTQFPSHSVIEKGQTVTLRCDPISGHDNLYWYRRVMGKEIKFLLHFVKESKQDESGMPNNRFLAERTGGTYSTLKVQPAELEDSGVYFCASSPRSGPGYEQYFGPGTRLTVT.

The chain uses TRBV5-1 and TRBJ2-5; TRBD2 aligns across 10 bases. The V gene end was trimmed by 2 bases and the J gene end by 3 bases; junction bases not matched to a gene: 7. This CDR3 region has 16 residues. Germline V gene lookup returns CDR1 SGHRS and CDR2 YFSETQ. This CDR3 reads CASSLLAGLLEETQYF. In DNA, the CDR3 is TGCGCCAGCAGCTTACTAGCGGGACTTTTAGAAGAGACCCAGTACTTC.

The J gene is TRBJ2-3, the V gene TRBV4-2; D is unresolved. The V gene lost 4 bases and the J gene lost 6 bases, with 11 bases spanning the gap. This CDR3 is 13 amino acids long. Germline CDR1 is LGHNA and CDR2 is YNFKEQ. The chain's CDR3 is CASSPGAQDTQYF. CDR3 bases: TGTGCCAGCAGCCCCGGAGCTCAGGATACGCAGTATTTT.

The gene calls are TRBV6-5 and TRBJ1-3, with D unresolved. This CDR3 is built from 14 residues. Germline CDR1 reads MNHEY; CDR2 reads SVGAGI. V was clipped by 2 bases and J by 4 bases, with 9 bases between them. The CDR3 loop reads CASSYPGAGNTIYF. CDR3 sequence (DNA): TGTGCCAGCAGTTACCCAGGAGCCGGAAACACCATATATTTT.

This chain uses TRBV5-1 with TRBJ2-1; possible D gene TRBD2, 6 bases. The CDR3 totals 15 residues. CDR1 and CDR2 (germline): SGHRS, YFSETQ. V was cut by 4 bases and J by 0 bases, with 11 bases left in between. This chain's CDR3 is CASSPVGSSYNEQFF. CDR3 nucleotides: TGCGCCAGCAGCCCAGTCGGGAGCTCCTACAATGAGCAGTTCTTC.

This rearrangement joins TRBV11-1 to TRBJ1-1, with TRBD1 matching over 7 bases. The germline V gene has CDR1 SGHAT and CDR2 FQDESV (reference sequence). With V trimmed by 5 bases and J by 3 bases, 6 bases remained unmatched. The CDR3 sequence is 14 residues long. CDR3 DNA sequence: TGTGCCAGCAGCAGCCCGGGACAGCACACTGAAGCTTTCTTT. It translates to CASSSPGQHTEAFF. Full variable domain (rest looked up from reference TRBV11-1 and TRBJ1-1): EAEVAQSPRYKITEKSQAVAFWCDPISGHATLYWYRQILGQGPELLVQFQDESVVDDSQLPKDRFSAERLKGVDSTLKIQPAELGDSAMYLCASSSPGQHTEAFFGQGTRLTVV.

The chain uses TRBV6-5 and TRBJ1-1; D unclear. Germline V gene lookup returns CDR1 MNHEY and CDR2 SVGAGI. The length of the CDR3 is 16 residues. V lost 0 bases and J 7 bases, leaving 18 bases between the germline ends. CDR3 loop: CASSYSPGEALFEAFF. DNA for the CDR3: TGTGCCAGCAGTTACTCGCCGGGCGAGGCCCTCTTTGAAGCTTTCTTT.